The rows below give T cell receptor beta chains drawn from one sample of a study of shared clonotypes between healthy human individuals. This table comes from immunoSEQ multiplex PCR, and its TCRdb copy is limited to in-frame clones, with some not included. Of about 79,000 clones in the sample, 62% were seen once. The material sequenced was memory CD8+ T cells sorted from blood. Receptors were obtained from a man aged 25 to 40 in good health. Both conserved end residues are part of each CDR3. Fields, in order: D gene, clone size, V gene, J gene, CDR3 protein, CDR3 DNA. The D gene is left open where the match is weak. Clone size is shown for a subset of rows, as once, few, many or a class of expanded clone.

D gene: NA
clone size: NA
V gene: TRBV11-2
J gene: TRBJ2-7
CDR3 protein: CASSFGGSYEQCF
CDR3 DNA: TGTGCCAGCAGCTTCGGGGGCTCCTACGAGCAGTGCTTC

D gene: TRBD2
clone size: NA
V gene: TRBV7-9
J gene: TRBJ2-1
CDR3 protein: CASSLFGGTKFF
CDR3 DNA: TGTGCCAGCAGCTTATTCGGGGGGACGAAGTTCTTC

D gene: NA
clone size: NA
V gene: TRBV9
J gene: TRBJ1-2
CDR3 protein: CASSVASGDYGYTF
CDR3 DNA: TGTGCCAGCAGCGTAGCGTCGGGAGACTATGGCTACACCTTC

D gene: NA
clone size: NA
V gene: TRBV15
J gene: TRBJ2-2
CDR3 protein: CASGSPLTFNTGELFF
CDR3 DNA: TGTGCCAGCGGATCTCCCCTGACATTCAACACCGGGGAGCTGTTTTTT

D gene: NA
clone size: NA
V gene: TRBV4-1
J gene: TRBJ1-1
CDR3 protein: CASSQYLRSMNTEAFF
CDR3 DNA: TGCGCCAGCAGCCAATACCTTAGGTCTATGAACACTGAAGCTTTCTTT

D gene: NA
clone size: NA
V gene: TRBV7-9
J gene: TRBJ2-1
CDR3 protein: CASISGRNEQFF
CDR3 DNA: TGTGCCAGCATCTCAGGGAGGAATGAGCAGTTCTTC

D gene: NA
clone size: few
V gene: TRBV7-9
J gene: TRBJ1-2
CDR3 protein: CASSIVGGFSYGYTF
CDR3 DNA: TGTGCCAGCAGCATCGTCGGGGGGTTCAGTTATGGCTACACCTTC

D gene: NA
clone size: NA
V gene: TRBV27
J gene: TRBJ1-1
CDR3 protein: CASSPGRLNTEAFF
CDR3 DNA: TGTGCCAGCAGCCCCGGACGTCTGAACACTGAAGCTTTCTTT

D gene: TRBD2
clone size: NA
V gene: TRBV29-1
J gene: TRBJ2-1
CDR3 protein: CSAPTSGGYNEQFF
CDR3 DNA: TGCAGCGCTCCGACTAGCGGGGGATACAATGAGCAGTTCTTC

D gene: NA
clone size: once
V gene: TRBV7-3
J gene: TRBJ2-1
CDR3 protein: CASSSTSSPLYNEQFF
CDR3 DNA: TGTGCCAGCAGCTCGACCTCTAGCCCTCTCTACAATGAGCAGTTCTTC

D gene: NA
clone size: NA
V gene: TRBV5-3
J gene: TRBJ2-7
CDR3 protein: CARTRMYLLGYEQYF
CDR3 DNA: TGTGCCAGAACCCGCATGTACCTTCTAGGGTACGAGCAGTACTTC

D gene: TRBD2
clone size: NA
V gene: TRBV19
J gene: TRBJ2-5
CDR3 protein: CASSPRGSGETQYF
CDR3 DNA: TGTGCCAGTAGTCCTCGCGGGAGCGGGGAGACCCAGTACTTC

D gene: TRBD2
clone size: NA
V gene: TRBV5-1
J gene: TRBJ2-1
CDR3 protein: CASSLTLAGGPNEQFF
CDR3 DNA: TGCGCCAGCAGCTTGACACTAGCGGGAGGGCCGAATGAGCAGTTCTTC

D gene: NA
clone size: NA
V gene: TRBV7-8
J gene: TRBJ2-7
CDR3 protein: CASSSEESCGYSYEQYF
CDR3 DNA: TGTGCCAGCAGCTCCGAAGAATCTTGCGGATATTCCTACGAGCAGTACTTC

D gene: NA
clone size: NA
V gene: TRBV28
J gene: TRBJ2-7
CDR3 protein: CASGETYEQYF
CDR3 DNA: TGTGCCAGCGGCGAGACTTACGAGCAGTACTTC

D gene: NA
clone size: NA
V gene: TRBV7-8
J gene: TRBJ2-1
CDR3 protein: CASSPGTPRDEQFF
CDR3 DNA: TGTGCCAGCAGCCCCGGGACCCCGAGGGATGAGCAGTTCTTC

D gene: NA
clone size: few
V gene: TRBV27
J gene: TRBJ2-7
CDR3 protein: CASSLSTASSYEQYF
CDR3 DNA: TGTGCCAGCAGTTTGTCGACAGCTTCCTCCTACGAGCAGTACTTC

D gene: TRBD2
clone size: NA
V gene: TRBV28
J gene: TRBJ2-7
CDR3 protein: CASTLGLAGVYEQYF
CDR3 DNA: TGTGCCAGCACTCTGGGACTAGCGGGAGTCTACGAGCAGTACTTC

D gene: NA
clone size: many
V gene: TRBV27
J gene: TRBJ1-2
CDR3 protein: CASSLSPGNGYTF
CDR3 DNA: TGTGCCAGCAGTTTATCCCCGGGGAATGGCTACACCTTC

D gene: TRBD2
clone size: NA
V gene: TRBV9
J gene: TRBJ2-1
CDR3 protein: CASSGLADNEQFF
CDR3 DNA: TGTGCCAGCAGCGGACTAGCGGACAATGAGCAGTTCTTC

D gene: NA
clone size: NA
V gene: TRBV5-1
J gene: TRBJ1-1
CDR3 protein: CASSLEEKNTEAFF
CDR3 DNA: TGCGCCAGCAGCTTGGAGGAAAAGAACACTGAAGCTTTCTTT

D gene: NA
clone size: few
V gene: TRBV25-1
J gene: TRBJ2-1
CDR3 protein: CASSVGAGEQFF
CDR3 DNA: TGTGCCAGCAGTGTTGGGGCGGGAGAGCAGTTCTTC

D gene: TRBD2
clone size: NA
V gene: TRBV14
J gene: TRBJ2-1
CDR3 protein: CASSRFNFWGTSGRWSYNEQFF
CDR3 DNA: TGTGCCAGCAGCCGATTTAATTTTTGGGGGACTAGCGGGAGATGGTCCTACAATGAGCAGTTCTTC

D gene: NA
clone size: NA
V gene: TRBV27
J gene: TRBJ2-1
CDR3 protein: CASSSGLLSYNEQFF
CDR3 DNA: TGTGCCAGCAGTTCGGGACTCCTTTCCTACAATGAGCAGTTCTTC

D gene: TRBD2
clone size: NA
V gene: TRBV7-2
J gene: TRBJ2-7
CDR3 protein: CATLTSGGQSPGYEQYF
CDR3 DNA: TGTGCCACCCTGACTAGCGGGGGCCAATCACCGGGCTACGAGCAGTACTTC

D gene: TRBD2
clone size: NA
V gene: TRBV28
J gene: TRBJ2-7
CDR3 protein: CASSLNVASGIRALSYEQYF
CDR3 DNA: TGTGCCAGCAGTTTGAATGTTGCTAGCGGGATAAGGGCCCTCTCCTACGAGCAGTACTTC

D gene: TRBD1
clone size: NA
V gene: TRBV27
J gene: TRBJ2-7
CDR3 protein: CASSYATGGEQYF
CDR3 DNA: TGTGCCAGCAGTTACGCGACAGGGGGCGAGCAGTACTTC

D gene: NA
clone size: NA
V gene: TRBV5-5
J gene: TRBJ2-7
CDR3 protein: CASSSIIGYEQYF
CDR3 DNA: TGTGCCAGCAGCTCGATCATAGGCTACGAGCAGTACTTC

D gene: NA
clone size: NA
V gene: TRBV10-3
J gene: TRBJ2-7
CDR3 protein: CAISESGRGYEQYF
CDR3 DNA: TGTGCCATCAGTGAGTCGGGCAGGGGCTACGAGCAGTACTTC

D gene: NA
clone size: few
V gene: TRBV28
J gene: TRBJ1-2
CDR3 protein: CASSLFYGYTF
CDR3 DNA: TGTGCCAGCAGTTTATTTTATGGCTACACCTTC

D gene: NA
clone size: NA
V gene: TRBV2
J gene: TRBJ2-2
CDR3 protein: CATSETSNTGELFF
CDR3 DNA: TGTGCCACCTCAGAAACTTCGAACACCGGGGAGCTGTTTTTT

D gene: NA
clone size: NA
V gene: TRBV7-9
J gene: TRBJ2-5
CDR3 protein: CASSLEAGKQETQYF
CDR3 DNA: TGTGCCAGCAGCTTAGAGGCGGGAAAACAAGAGACCCAGTACTTC

D gene: TRBD1
clone size: NA
V gene: TRBV25-1
J gene: TRBJ2-2
CDR3 protein: CASTPRGPSAGELFF
CDR3 DNA: TGTGCCAGCACACCAAGGGGGCCCTCGGCTGGGGAGCTGTTTTTT

D gene: NA
clone size: NA
V gene: TRBV28
J gene: TRBJ1-1
CDR3 protein: CASSLPPPGNHTEAFF
CDR3 DNA: TGTGCCAGCAGTTTGCCCCCCCCGGGTAATCACACTGAAGCTTTCTTT

D gene: TRBD2
clone size: NA
V gene: TRBV10-3
J gene: TRBJ2-2
CDR3 protein: CAISESVTSGRDTGELFF
CDR3 DNA: TGTGCCATCAGTGAGTCGGTGACTAGCGGGAGAGACACCGGGGAGCTGTTTTTT

D gene: TRBD1
clone size: few
V gene: TRBV29-1
J gene: TRBJ2-1
CDR3 protein: CSVEDGGTGWGNEQFF
CDR3 DNA: TGCAGCGTTGAAGATGGAGGGACAGGGTGGGGCAATGAGCAGTTCTTC

D gene: NA
clone size: NA
V gene: TRBV19
J gene: TRBJ1-2
CDR3 protein: CASSIYGLPVPNYGYTF
CDR3 DNA: TGTGCCAGTAGTATCTATGGACTCCCAGTCCCAAACTATGGCTACACCTTC

D gene: NA
clone size: NA
V gene: TRBV6-1
J gene: TRBJ2-7
CDR3 protein: CASSEAFTYEQYF
CDR3 DNA: TGTGCCAGCAGTGAAGCTTTTACCTACGAGCAGTACTTC

D gene: TRBD1
clone size: NA
V gene: TRBV28
J gene: TRBJ1-3
CDR3 protein: CASSLGTGAGNTIYF
CDR3 DNA: TGTGCCAGCAGTTTAGGGACAGGGGCTGGAAACACCATATATTTT

D gene: NA
clone size: NA
V gene: TRBV28
J gene: TRBJ2-2
CDR3 protein: CASSLGSRRRELFF
CDR3 DNA: TGTGCCAGCAGTTTAGGGTCCCGTCGTAGGGAGCTGTTTTTT

D gene: NA
clone size: NA
V gene: TRBV30
J gene: TRBJ2-1
CDR3 protein: CAWNGNEQFF
CDR3 DNA: TGTGCCTGGAACGGCAATGAGCAGTTCTTC

D gene: NA
clone size: NA
V gene: TRBV18
J gene: TRBJ1-5
CDR3 protein: CASSPLATGVSNQPQHF
CDR3 DNA: TGTGCCAGCTCACCACTGGCGACTGGGGTGAGCAATCAGCCCCAGCATTTT

D gene: NA
clone size: NA
V gene: TRBV28
J gene: TRBJ1-5
CDR3 protein: CASSFGTDHQPQHF
CDR3 DNA: TGTGCCAGCAGTTTTGGGACGGATCATCAGCCCCAGCATTTT

D gene: TRBD2
clone size: NA
V gene: TRBV6-4
J gene: TRBJ2-2
CDR3 protein: CASSNSGSTGELFF
CDR3 DNA: TGTGCCAGCAGTAATAGCGGGAGCACCGGGGAGCTGTTTTTT

D gene: TRBD2
clone size: few
V gene: TRBV27
J gene: TRBJ2-1
CDR3 protein: CASSGLAGMNEQFF
CDR3 DNA: TGTGCCAGCTCCGGACTAGCGGGAATGAATGAGCAGTTCTTC

D gene: NA
clone size: NA
V gene: TRBV4-1
J gene: TRBJ2-1
CDR3 protein: CASSQGGIEQFF
CDR3 DNA: TGCGCCAGCAGCCAAGGGGGGATTGAGCAGTTCTTC

D gene: NA
clone size: NA
V gene: TRBV28
J gene: TRBJ2-7
CDR3 protein: CASARGRFDYEQYF
CDR3 DNA: TGTGCCAGCGCGCGGGGTCGGTTCGACTACGAGCAGTACTTC

D gene: NA
clone size: NA
V gene: TRBV4-1
J gene: TRBJ2-1
CDR3 protein: CASSQRLGLGGGNEQFF
CDR3 DNA: TGCGCCAGCAGCCAACGTCTAGGTCTCGGGGGAGGCAATGAGCAGTTCTTC

D gene: TRBD2
clone size: NA
V gene: TRBV6-5
J gene: TRBJ2-7
CDR3 protein: CASSSVERGQEQYF
CDR3 DNA: TGTGCCAGCAGTTCAGTCGAGCGGGGGCAGGAGCAGTACTTC

D gene: NA
clone size: few
V gene: TRBV4-3
J gene: TRBJ1-5
CDR3 protein: CASSLKVGDQPQHF
CDR3 DNA: TGCGCCAGCAGCCTCAAGGTCGGGGATCAGCCCCAGCATTTT

D gene: TRBD2
clone size: NA
V gene: TRBV6-4
J gene: TRBJ2-2
CDR3 protein: CASSDGTNLGTGELFF
CDR3 DNA: TGTGCCAGCAGTGATGGGACTAATCTGGGCACCGGGGAGCTGTTTTTT

D gene: TRBD1
clone size: NA
V gene: TRBV5-5
J gene: TRBJ2-1
CDR3 protein: CASSLGTGMDEQFF
CDR3 DNA: TGTGCCAGCAGCTTGGGGACAGGGATGGATGAGCAGTTCTTC

D gene: NA
clone size: NA
V gene: TRBV18
J gene: TRBJ2-4
CDR3 protein: CASSPPRLGGVDIQYF
CDR3 DNA: TGTGCCAGCTCACCGCCCAGGCTCGGTGGGGTAGACATTCAGTACTTC

D gene: NA
clone size: NA
V gene: TRBV9
J gene: TRBJ1-4
CDR3 protein: CASSVGPFNEKLFF
CDR3 DNA: TGTGCCAGCAGCGTAGGACCCTTTAATGAAAAACTGTTTTTT

D gene: TRBD2
clone size: NA
V gene: TRBV6-1
J gene: TRBJ2-5
CDR3 protein: CASSEWSSGIWETQYF
CDR3 DNA: TGTGCCAGCAGTGAATGGTCTAGCGGGATATGGGAGACCCAGTACTTC